These T cell receptor beta chains were read from a single sample in a study of blood T cell repertoires in COVID-19. TCRdb keeps only in-frame clones here, not all; method: immunoSEQ multiplex PCR. The table lists 300,000 to 450,000 clones, roughly four fifths of them singletons. The sequenced sample consisted of peripheral blood. The receptors were gathered from a human donor with acute or convalescent COVID-19. The donor label of this sample is uncertain. The CDR3 runs from the conserved cysteine through the conserved F or W. A D gene is named only where the DNA matches it firmly. The size of a clone is reported for some rows only, either as once, few or many, or as a class for expanded clones.

J	D	size	V	CDR3	DNA
TRBJ1-1	.	.	TRBV28	CASRRQLNTEAFF	TGTGCCAGCAGGAGACAGCTAAACACTGAAGCTTTCTTT
TRBJ1-2	.	.	TRBV20-1	CSGPGVYGYTF	TGCAGCGGCCCAGGCGTCTATGGCTACACCTTC
TRBJ1-1	TRBD1	.	TRBV3-1/TRBV3-2	CASSRGQGSTEAFF	TGTGCCAGCAGCCGAGGACAGGGAAGCACTGAAGCTTTCTTT
TRBJ1-1	TRBD1	.	TRBV15	CATSDTETGGAKGTEAFF	TGTGCCACCAGCGATACTGAGACAGGGGGCGCCAAGGGGACTGAAGCTTTCTTT
TRBJ1-5	TRBD1	once	TRBV2	CASSGTGRNQPQHF	TGTGCCAGCAGTGGGACAGGGAGAAATCAGCCCCAGCATTTT
TRBJ1-4	.	.	TRBV28	CASSTGGTNEKLFF	TGTGCCAGCAGTACGGGAGGGACTAATGAAAAACTGTTTTTT
TRBJ2-2	TRBD1	.	TRBV10-1	CASRSDRGFGELFF	TGCGCCAGCAGATCGGACAGGGGTTTCGGGGAGCTGTTTTTT
TRBJ2-7	.	.	TRBV21-1	CASSVSTYSYEQYF	TGTGCCAGCAGCGTGTCGACTTACTCCTACGAGCAGTACTTC
TRBJ1-2	.	.	TRBV6-6	CASSYSNQGSIF	TGTGCCAGCAGTTACTCGAACCAGGGGTCCATCTTC
TRBJ2-3	TRBD1	.	TRBV7-6	CASSDYRGSTDTQYF	TGTGCCAGCAGCGACTACAGGGGCAGCACAGATACGCAGTATTTT
TRBJ1-1	.	.	TRBV5-1	CASSLDLLSNTEAFF	TGCGCCAGCAGCTTGGATCTCCTCTCGAACACTGAAGCTTTCTTT
TRBJ1-2	TRBD1	.	TRBV27	CASSQTGTAFYGYTF	TGTGCCAGCAGTCAAACCGGGACAGCTTTCTATGGCTACACCTTC
TRBJ1-1	.	.	TRBV6-5	CASSYYTEAFF	TGTGCCAGCAGTTATTATACTGAAGCTTTCTTT
TRBJ1-1	.	.	TRBV7-6	CASSSIRGSGTEAFF	TGTGCCAGCAGCTCCATTAGGGGGTCGGGCACTGAAGCTTTCTTT
TRBJ1-1	TRBD1	.	TRBV3-1/TRBV3-2	CASSQVGGQGNMNTEAFF	TGTGCCAGCAGCCAAGTGGGGGGACAGGGGAACATGAACACTGAAGCTTTCTTT
TRBJ1-1	TRBD1	.	TRBV18	CASAAQQGEAFF	TGTGCCAGCGCGGCCCAACAGGGGGAAGCTTTCTTT
TRBJ2-5	.	.	TRBV5-6	CASSLPGETQYF	TGTGCCAGCAGCTTGCCCGGGGAGACCCAGTACTTC